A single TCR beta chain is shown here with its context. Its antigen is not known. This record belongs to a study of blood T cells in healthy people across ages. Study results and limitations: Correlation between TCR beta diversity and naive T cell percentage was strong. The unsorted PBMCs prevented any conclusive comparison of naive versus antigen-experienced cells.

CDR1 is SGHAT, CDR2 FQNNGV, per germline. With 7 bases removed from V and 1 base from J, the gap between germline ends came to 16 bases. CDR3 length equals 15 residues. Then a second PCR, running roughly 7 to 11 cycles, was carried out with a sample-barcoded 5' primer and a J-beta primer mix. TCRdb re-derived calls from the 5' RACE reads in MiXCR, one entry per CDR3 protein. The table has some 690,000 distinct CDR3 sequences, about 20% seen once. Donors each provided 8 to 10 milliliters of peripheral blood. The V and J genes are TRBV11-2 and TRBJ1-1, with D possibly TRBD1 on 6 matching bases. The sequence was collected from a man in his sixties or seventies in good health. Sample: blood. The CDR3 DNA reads TGTGCCAGCAAAAACCGAGGGGGGACGAACACTGAAGCTTTCTTT. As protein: CASKNRGGTNTEAFF.